A selection of T cell receptor beta chains follows, all from one sample in a study of T cells after posttransplantation cyclophosphamide. TCRdb keeps only in-frame clones here, not all; method: immunoSEQ multiplex PCR. There are about 47,000 clones in the sample; about 91% occur only once, and less than 3.5% lies in the top ten. What was sequenced was PBMCs. The receptor set was obtained from a woman aged 50 to 60 in good health and a related stem cell transplant donor. CDR3s include the opening cysteine and the closing phenylalanine or tryptophan. A D gene is named only where the DNA matches it firmly. Some rows have no size entry. The others give once, few or many, or a class for an expanded clone.

D gene	V gene	J gene	clone size	CDR3 DNA	CDR3 protein
-	TRBV27	TRBJ2-7	-	TGTGCCAGCAGTTCTGGGGGGTTTGGATTTGGGGAGCAGTACTTC	CASSSGGFGFGEQYF
-	TRBV29-1	TRBJ1-1	-	TGCAGCGCCGCCGGACAGTTGAACACTGAAGCTTTCTTT	CSAAGQLNTEAFF
TRBD2	TRBV5-4	TRBJ2-4	-	TGTGCCAGCAGCCTCGGGGGGAGGGTCCCAAAAAACATTCAGTACTTC	CASSLGGRVPKNIQYF
-	TRBV18	TRBJ2-5	-	TGTGCCAGCTCACGGGAGAATAACCAAGAGACCCAGTACTTC	CASSRENNQETQYF
TRBD2	TRBV5-1	TRBJ2-1	-	TGCGCCAGCAGCTTGGCGGGAGGAGGAAATGAGCAGTTCTTC	CASSLAGGGNEQFF
TRBD1	TRBV19	TRBJ1-1	-	TGTGCCAGTAGTTTATTAGCCGCCAGGACAGGTGAAGCTTTCTTT	CASSLLAARTGEAFF
-	TRBV7-8	TRBJ2-1	-	TGTGCCAGCAGCTTAGCCGTCAGGACAGATACGAATGAGCAGTTCTTC	CASSLAVRTDTNEQFF
-	TRBV5-6	TRBJ2-3	-	TGTGCCAGCACTCCCATCGGAGCCACAGATACGCAGTATTTT	CASTPIGATDTQYF
-	TRBV6-5	TRBJ1-2	-	TGTGCCAGCAGTCCCTGGAGGGTGGAGGGCTACACCTTC	CASSPWRVEGYTF
-	TRBV5-1	TRBJ1-1	-	TGCGCCAGCAGCGTCAGGGTGAGCACTGAAGCTTTCTTT	CASSVRVSTEAFF
-	TRBV7-7	TRBJ1-4	-	TGTGCTAGCAGCTTAGGGATCTGTGAGCCCCCTCCAGGGGCGGCTAATGAAAAACTGTTTTTT	CASSLGICEPPPGAANEKLFF
TRBD1	TRBV25-1	TRBJ1-6	-	TGTGCCAGCAGGGGCGGGACAGATAATTCACCCCTCCACTTT	CASRGGTDNSPLHF
TRBD1	TRBV5-1	TRBJ1-1	-	TGCGCCAGCAGCTCCCGGACAGGGAACACTGAAGCTTTCTTT	CASSSRTGNTEAFF
-	TRBV7-9	TRBJ1-6	-	TGTGCCAGCAGCAGGACAAGCCCCTATAATTCACCCCTCCACTTT	CASSRTSPYNSPLHF
TRBD1	TRBV7-8	TRBJ1-1	once	TGTGCCAGCAGCTTAGGGGGACAGTTGAACACTGAAGCTTTCTTT	CASSLGGQLNTEAFF
TRBD1	TRBV14	TRBJ1-1	-	TGTGCCAGCAGCCATCTCCGGGGACAGGGGGCCCAAGGTGATGGCACTGAAGCTTTCTTT	CASSHLRGQGAQGDGTEAFF